Given below is one TCR beta chain in context. This PCR relied on a set of 60 Vbeta primers and 13 Jbeta primers. The repertoire was sequenced with immunoSEQ multiplex PCR; TCRdb's copy has only in-frame clones and lacks some. The sample has a few hundred thousand clones, about 87% seen once. This sample was included in a study of cytomegalovirus exposure and HLA in healthy donors. The V gene's germline CDR1 is SGHAT and CDR2 FQNNGV. Trimming left V 5 bases short and J 0 bases short, with 8 bases between. The CDR3 loop spans 14 amino acids. This rearrangement joins TRBV11-2 to TRBJ1-3; D is undetermined. The origin of this receptor is a woman under 30 in good health and CMV-seronegative. The specimen was PBMCs. CDR3 region: CASSPEYSGNTIYF. As DNA, the CDR3 is TGTGCCAGCAGCCCAGAATACTCTGGAAACACCATATATTTT.